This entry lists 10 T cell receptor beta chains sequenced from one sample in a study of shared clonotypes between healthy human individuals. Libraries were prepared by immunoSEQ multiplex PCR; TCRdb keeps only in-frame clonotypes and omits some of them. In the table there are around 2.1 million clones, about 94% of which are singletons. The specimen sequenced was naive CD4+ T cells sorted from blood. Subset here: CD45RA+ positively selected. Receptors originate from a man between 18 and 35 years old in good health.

Written as DNA, the CDR3 is TGTGCCAGTAGTCCACGAGGACTAGCGAACTACGAGCAGTACTTC. Protein product: CASSPRGLANYEQYF. This chain joins TRBV19 and TRBJ2-7; TRBD2 matches 9 bases. The CDR3 totals 15 residues. The germline V gene has CDR1 LNHDA and CDR2 SQIVND (reference sequence). The V and J ends lost 5 bases and 3 bases, in that order; junction bases with no gene match: 8.

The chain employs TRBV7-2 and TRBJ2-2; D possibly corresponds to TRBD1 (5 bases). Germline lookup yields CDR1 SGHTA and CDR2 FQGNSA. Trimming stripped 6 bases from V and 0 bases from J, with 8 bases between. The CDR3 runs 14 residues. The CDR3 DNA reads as TGTGCCAGCAGACAGGCGACGAACACCGGGGAGCTGTTTTTT. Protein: CASRQATNTGELFF. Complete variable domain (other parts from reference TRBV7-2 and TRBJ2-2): GAGVSQSPSNKVTEKGKDVELRCDPISGHTALYWYRQSLGQGLEFLIYFQGNSAPDKSGLPSDRFSAERTGGSVSTLTIQRTQQEDSAVYLCASRQATNTGELFFGEGSRLTVL.

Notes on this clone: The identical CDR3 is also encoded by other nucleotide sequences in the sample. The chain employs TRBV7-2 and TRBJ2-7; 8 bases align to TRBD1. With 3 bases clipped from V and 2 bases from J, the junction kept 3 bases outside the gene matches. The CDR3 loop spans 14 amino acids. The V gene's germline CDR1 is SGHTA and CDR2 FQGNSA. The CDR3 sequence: CASSLEQGAYEQYF. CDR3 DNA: TGTGCCAGCAGCTTGGAACAGGGGGCCTACGAGCAGTACTTC.

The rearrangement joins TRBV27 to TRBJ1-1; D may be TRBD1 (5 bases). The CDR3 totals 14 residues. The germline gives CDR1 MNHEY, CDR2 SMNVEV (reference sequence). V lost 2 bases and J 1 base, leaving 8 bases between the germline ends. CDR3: CASSLRQTNTEAFF. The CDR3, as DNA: TGTGCCAGCAGTTTACGACAGACGAACACTGAAGCTTTCTTT.

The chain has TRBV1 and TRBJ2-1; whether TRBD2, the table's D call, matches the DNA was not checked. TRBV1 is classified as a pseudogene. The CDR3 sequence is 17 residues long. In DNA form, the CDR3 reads TGCACCAGCAGCCAAGAGGGGAGGCTAGCGGGAGATCATGAGCAGTTCTTC. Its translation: CTSSQEGRLAGDHEQFF.

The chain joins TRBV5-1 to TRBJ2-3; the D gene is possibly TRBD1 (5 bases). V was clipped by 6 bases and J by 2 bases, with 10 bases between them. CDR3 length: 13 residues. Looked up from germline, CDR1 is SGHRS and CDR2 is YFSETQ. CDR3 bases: TGCGCCAGCACCCTAGGGGTCACAGATACGCAGTATTTT. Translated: CASTLGVTDTQYF.

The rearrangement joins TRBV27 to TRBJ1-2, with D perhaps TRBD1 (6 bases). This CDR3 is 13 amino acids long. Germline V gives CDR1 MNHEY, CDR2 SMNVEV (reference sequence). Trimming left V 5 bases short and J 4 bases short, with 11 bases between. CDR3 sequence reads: CASSPDSFYGYTF. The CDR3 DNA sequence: TGTGCCAGCAGTCCGGACAGCTTCTATGGCTACACCTTC.

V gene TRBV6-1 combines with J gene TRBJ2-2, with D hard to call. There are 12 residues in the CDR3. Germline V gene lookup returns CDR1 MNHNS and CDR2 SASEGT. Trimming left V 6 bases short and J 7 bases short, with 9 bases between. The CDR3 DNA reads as TGTGCCAGCAGCCGATGGGGCGGGGAGCTGTTTTTT. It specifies CASSRWGGELFF.

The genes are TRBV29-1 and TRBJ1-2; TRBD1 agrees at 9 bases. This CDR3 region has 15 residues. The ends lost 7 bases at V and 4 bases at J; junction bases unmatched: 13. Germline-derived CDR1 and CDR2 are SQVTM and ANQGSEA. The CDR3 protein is CSALNFGTGIYGYTF. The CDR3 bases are TGCAGCGCCCTCAATTTCGGGACAGGGATCTATGGCTACACCTTC. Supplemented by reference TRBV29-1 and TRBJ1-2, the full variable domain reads SAVISQKPSRDICQRGTSLTIQCQVDSQVTMMFWYRQQPGQSLTLIATANQGSEATYESGFVIDKFPISRPNLTFSTLTVSNMSPEDSSIYLCSALNFGTGIYGYTFGSGTRLTVV.

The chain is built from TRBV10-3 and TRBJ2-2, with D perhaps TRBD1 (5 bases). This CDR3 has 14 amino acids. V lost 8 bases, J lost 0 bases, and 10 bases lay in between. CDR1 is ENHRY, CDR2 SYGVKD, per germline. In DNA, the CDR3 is TGTGCCATCGGGGCGGATTCGAACACCGGGGAGCTGTTTTTT. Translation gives CAIGADSNTGELFF.